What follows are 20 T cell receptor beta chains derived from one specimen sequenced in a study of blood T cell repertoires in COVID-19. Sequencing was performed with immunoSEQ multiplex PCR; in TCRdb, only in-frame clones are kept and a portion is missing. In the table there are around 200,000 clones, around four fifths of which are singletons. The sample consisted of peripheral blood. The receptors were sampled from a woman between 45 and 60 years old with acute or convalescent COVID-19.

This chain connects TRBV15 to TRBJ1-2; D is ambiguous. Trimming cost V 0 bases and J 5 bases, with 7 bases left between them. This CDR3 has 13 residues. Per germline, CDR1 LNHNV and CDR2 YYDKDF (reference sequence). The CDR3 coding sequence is TGTGCCACCAGCAGAGAGCCAGATTATGGCTACACCTTC. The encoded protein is CATSREPDYGYTF.

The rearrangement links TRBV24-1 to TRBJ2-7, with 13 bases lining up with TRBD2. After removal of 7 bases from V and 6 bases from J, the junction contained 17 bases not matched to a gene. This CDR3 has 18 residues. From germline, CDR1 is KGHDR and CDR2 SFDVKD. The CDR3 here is CATSASYGTSGDDGEQYF. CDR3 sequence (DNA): TGTGCCACCAGCGCTTCTTACGGGACTAGCGGGGACGATGGCGAGCAGTACTTC.

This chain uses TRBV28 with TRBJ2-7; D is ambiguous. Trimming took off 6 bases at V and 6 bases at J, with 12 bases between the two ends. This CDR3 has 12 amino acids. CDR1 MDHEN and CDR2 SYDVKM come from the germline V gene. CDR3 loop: CASSHPRSEQYF. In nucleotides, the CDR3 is TGTGCCAGCAGCCACCCCAGGTCCGAGCAGTACTTC.

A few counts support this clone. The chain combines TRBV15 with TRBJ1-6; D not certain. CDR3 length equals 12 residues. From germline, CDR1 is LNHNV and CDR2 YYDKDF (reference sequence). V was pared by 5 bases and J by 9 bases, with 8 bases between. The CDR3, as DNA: TGTGCCACCAGCGTAGGCGGTTCACCCCTCCACTTT. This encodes CATSVGGSPLHF.

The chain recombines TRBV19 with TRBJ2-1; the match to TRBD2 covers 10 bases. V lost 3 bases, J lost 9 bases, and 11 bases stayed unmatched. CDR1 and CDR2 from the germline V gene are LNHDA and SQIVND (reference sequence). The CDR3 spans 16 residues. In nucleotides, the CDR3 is TGTGCCAGTAGTATGTGGACTAGCGGATACTACGCTGAGCAGTTCTTC. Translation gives CASSMWTSGYYAEQFF. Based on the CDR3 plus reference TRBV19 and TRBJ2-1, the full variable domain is DGGITQSPKYLFRKEGQNVTLSCEQNLNHDAMYWYRQDPGQGLRLIYYSQIVNDFQKGDIAEGYSVSREKKESFPLTVTSAQKNPTAFYLCASSMWTSGYYAEQFFGPGTRLTVL.

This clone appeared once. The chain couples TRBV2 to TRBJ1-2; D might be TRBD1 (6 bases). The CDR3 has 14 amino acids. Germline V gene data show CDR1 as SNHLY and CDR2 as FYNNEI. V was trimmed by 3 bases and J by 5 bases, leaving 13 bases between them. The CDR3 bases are TGTGCCAGCAGTGATTTGTGGACAGATTATGGCTACACCTTC. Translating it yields CASSDLWTDYGYTF.

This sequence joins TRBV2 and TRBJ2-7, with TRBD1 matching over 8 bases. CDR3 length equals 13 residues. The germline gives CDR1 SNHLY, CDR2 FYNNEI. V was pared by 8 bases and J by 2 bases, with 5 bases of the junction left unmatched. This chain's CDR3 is CASSGQVTYEQYF. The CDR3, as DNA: TGTGCCAGCTCGGGACAGGTTACCTACGAGCAGTACTTC.

The CDR3 DNA follows: TGTGCCACCAGCAGAGATTTGACAGGGGGCTTCACAAATCAGCCCCAGCATTTT. Protein product: CATSRDLTGGFTNQPQHF. This rearrangement joins TRBV15 to TRBJ1-5; 10 nucleotides agree with TRBD1. The CDR3 contains 18 residues. Germline loops: CDR1 LNHNV, CDR2 YYDKDF (reference sequence). V shed 0 bases and J 4 bases; nucleotides not matched to a gene: 9.

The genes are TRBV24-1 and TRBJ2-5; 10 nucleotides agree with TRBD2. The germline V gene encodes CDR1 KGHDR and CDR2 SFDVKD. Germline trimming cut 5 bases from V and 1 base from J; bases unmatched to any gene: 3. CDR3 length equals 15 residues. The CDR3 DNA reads TGTGCCACCAGTGTGTCTAGCGGGAGCCAAGAGACCCAGTACTTC. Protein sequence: CATSVSSGSQETQYF.

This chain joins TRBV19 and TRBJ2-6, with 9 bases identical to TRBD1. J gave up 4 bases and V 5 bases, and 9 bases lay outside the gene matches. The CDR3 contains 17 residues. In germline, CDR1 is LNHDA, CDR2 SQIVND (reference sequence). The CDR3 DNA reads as TGTGCCAGTAGTGGCAGACAGGGGGGGCCCGGGGCCAACGTCCTGACTTTC. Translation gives CASSGRQGGPGANVLTF.

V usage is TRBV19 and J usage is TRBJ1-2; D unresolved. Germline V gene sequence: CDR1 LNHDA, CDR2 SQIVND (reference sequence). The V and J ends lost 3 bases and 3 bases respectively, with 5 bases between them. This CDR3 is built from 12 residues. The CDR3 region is CASSMADYGYTF. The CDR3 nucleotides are TGTGCCAGTAGTATGGCAGACTATGGCTACACCTTC.

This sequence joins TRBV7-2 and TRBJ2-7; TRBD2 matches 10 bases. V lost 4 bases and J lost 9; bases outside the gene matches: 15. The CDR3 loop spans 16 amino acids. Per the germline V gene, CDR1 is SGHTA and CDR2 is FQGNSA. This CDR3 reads CASSSRSGLAGEGQYF. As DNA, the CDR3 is TGTGCCAGCAGCTCGAGGTCAGGGCTAGCGGGAGAGGGGCAGTACTTC.

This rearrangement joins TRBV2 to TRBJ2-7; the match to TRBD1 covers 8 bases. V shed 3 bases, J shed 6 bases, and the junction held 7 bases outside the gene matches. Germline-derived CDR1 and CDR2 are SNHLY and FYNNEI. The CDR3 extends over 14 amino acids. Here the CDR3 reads CASSESRGQVEQYF. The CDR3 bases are TGTGCCAGCAGTGAGAGCAGGGGGCAGGTCGAGCAGTACTTC.

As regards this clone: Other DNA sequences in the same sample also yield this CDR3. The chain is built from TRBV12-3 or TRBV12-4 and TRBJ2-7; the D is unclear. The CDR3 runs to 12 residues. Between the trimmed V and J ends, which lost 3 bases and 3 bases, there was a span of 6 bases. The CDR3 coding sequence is TGTGCCAGCAGTTTGTTGAGCTACGAGCAGTACTTC. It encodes CASSLLSYEQYF.

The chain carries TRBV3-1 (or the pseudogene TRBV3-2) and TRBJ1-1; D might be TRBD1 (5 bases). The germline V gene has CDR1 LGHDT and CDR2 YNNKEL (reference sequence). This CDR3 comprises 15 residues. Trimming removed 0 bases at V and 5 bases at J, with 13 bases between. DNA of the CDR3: TGTGCCAGCAGCCAAGACGCTTGGGGCCGTACTGAAGCTTTCTTT. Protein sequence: CASSQDAWGRTEAFF.

DNA for the CDR3: TGTGCCACCAGCAGAGATACAGGGCCCTACGAGCAGTACTTC. It specifies CATSRDTGPYEQYF. The gene calls are TRBV15 and TRBJ2-7; tentatively, D is TRBD1 (6 bases). CDR1 and CDR2 from the germline V gene are LNHNV and YYDKDF (reference sequence). Trimming removed 0 bases from V and 2 bases from J, with 8 bases in between. The CDR3 contains 14 residues.

CDR3 residues: CASTTRQGATYTEAFF. CDR3 sequence (DNA): TGTGCCAGTACCACCCGACAGGGAGCCACCTACACTGAAGCTTTCTTT. The rearrangement links TRBV19 to TRBJ1-1, with 7 bases aligning to TRBD1. After removal of 7 bases from V and 3 bases from J, the junction contained 14 bases not matched to a gene. The germline V gene encodes CDR1 LNHDA and CDR2 SQIVND (reference sequence). The length of the CDR3 is 16 residues.

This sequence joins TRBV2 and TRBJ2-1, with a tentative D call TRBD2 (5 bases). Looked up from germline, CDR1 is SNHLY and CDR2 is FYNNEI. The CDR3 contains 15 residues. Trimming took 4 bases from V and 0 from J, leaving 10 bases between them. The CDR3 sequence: CASSASGSSYNEQFF. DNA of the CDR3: TGTGCCAGCAGTGCAAGCGGTAGCTCCTACAATGAGCAGTTCTTC.

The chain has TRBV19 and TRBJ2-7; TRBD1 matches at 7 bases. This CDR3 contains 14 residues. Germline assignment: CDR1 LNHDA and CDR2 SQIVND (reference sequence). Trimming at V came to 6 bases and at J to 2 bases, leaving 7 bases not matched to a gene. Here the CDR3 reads CASRPDRNPYEQYF. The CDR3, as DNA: TGTGCCAGTAGGCCGGACAGGAATCCCTACGAGCAGTACTTC.

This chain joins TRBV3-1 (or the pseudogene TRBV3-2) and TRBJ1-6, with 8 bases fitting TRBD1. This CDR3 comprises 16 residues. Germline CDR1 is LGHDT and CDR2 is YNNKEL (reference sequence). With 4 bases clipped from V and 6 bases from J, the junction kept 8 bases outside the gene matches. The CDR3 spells CASSRETGVGNSPLHF. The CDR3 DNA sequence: TGTGCCAGCAGCCGAGAGACAGGGGTTGGTAATTCACCCCTCCACTTT.